This TCR beta chain was obtained from a study of blood T cell repertoires in COVID-19. Study information: Samples representing acute and convalescent COVID-19 were sourced from the United States, Italy and Spain. Sources were T cells, B-cell-depleted T cells, or PBMCs; the material itself was cDNA or gDNA.

Original data processing: Nucleated cell number was recorded as an estimate derived from reference gene primer amplification. The data were produced by immunoSEQ multiplex PCR, yet TCRdb's version contains in-frame clones alone and is incomplete. V and J calls plus clone size are reproduced from that table; the DNA served to infer D and trimming. The table lists 450,000 or so clones, 89% of them singletons. Per the germline V gene, CDR1 is MNHEY and CDR2 is SMNVEV (reference sequence). The CDR3 covers 16 residues. The V end lost 2 bases, the J end lost 1 base, and 14 bases lay between the germline ends. Enrolled during active infection, Seattle patients were then followed longitudinally.

Sample: peripheral blood. The receptor was derived from a woman aged 35 to 49 with COVID-19, enrolled during active disease. V gene TRBV27 combines with J gene TRBJ1-1, with D uncertain. The CDR3 is CASSLTGEQPNTEAFF. The CDR3 nucleotides are TGTGCCAGCAGTTTAACCGGGGAACAGCCGAACACTGAAGCTTTCTTT.